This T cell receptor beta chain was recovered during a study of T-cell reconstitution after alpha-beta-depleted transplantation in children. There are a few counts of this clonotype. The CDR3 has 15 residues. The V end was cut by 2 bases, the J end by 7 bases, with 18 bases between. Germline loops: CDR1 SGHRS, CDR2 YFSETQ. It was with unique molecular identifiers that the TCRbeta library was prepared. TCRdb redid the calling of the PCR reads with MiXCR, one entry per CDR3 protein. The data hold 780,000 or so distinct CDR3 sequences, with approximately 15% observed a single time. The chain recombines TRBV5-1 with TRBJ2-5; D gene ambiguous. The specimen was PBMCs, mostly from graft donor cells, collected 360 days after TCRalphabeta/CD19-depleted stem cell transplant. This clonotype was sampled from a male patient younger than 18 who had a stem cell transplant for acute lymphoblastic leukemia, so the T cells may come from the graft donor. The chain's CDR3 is CASSFRTVDGWTQYF. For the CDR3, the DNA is TGCGCCAGCAGCTTCCGGACGGTGGACGGATGGACCCAGTACTTC.